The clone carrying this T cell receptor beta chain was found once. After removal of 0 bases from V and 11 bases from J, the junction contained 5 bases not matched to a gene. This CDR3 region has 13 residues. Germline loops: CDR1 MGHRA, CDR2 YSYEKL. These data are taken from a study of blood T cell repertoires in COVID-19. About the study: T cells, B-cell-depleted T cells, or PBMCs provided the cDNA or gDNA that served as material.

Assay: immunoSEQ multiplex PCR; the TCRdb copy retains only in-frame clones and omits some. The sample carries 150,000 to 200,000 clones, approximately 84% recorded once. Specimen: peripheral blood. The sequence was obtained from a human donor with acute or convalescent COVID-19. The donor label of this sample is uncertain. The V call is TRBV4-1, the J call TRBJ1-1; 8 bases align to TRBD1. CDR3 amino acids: CASSQERDRSAFF. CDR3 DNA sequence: TGCGCCAGCAGCCAAGAGAGGGACAGGAGTGCTTTCTTT.